This TCR beta chain came from a study of shared clonotypes between healthy human individuals. The CD4+ fraction was divided into a CD45RA+ naive subset and a CD45RA-negative memory subset. TCRdb's copy holds only in-frame clones and misses some; the assay was immunoSEQ multiplex PCR. The sample has about 1.1 million clones, about 72% seen once. The ends were cut back, 5 bases at V and 0 bases at J, with 8 bases in the middle. CDR3 length: 13 residues. Per the germline V gene, CDR1 is MNHEY and CDR2 is SVGAGI. This sequence was found in a man between 18 and 29 years old in good health. Some clones in this sample may be carry-over from other donors' samples. Sequencing used memory CD4+ T cells from PBMCs. Sample subset: CD45RA-negative fraction. The chain has TRBV6-5 and TRBJ2-7; D gene unclear. In DNA, the CDR3 is TGTGCCAGCAGTAAACCGAGCTCCTACGAGCAGTACTTC. Protein sequence: CASSKPSSYEQYF.